The T cell receptor beta chain under discussion was sequenced for a study of cytomegalovirus exposure and HLA in healthy donors. Study-level points and caveats: Most TCR sequences showed up rarely, but some public TCRs showed up in many donors. A later analysis reportedly found that, within productive TCRs, an Asian-associated ancestry cluster had fewer N-insertions than the mean observed across the 666 donors.

The V end was cut by 3 bases, the J end by 7 bases, with 12 bases between. This CDR3 has 13 amino acids. CDR1 MNHNS and CDR2 SASEGT come from the germline V gene. Points on this clone: Antigen specificity is unknown.

The PCR made use of 60 Vbeta and 13 Jbeta primers. Assay: immunoSEQ multiplex PCR; the TCRdb copy retains only in-frame clones and omits some. The sample includes 100,000 to 150,000 clones, about two thirds of them seen just once. J is TRBJ2-5 and V is TRBV6-1; TRBD2 is a possible D gene (6 bases). The sequence derives from a man in his sixties in good health and CMV-seropositive. The specimen sequenced was PBMCs. The CDR3 loop reads CASSEGEVSTQYF. Here the CDR3 DNA reads TGTGCCAGCAGTGAGGGGGAGGTATCGACCCAGTACTTC.